The 4 T cell receptor beta chains below were found in one sample sequenced in a study of post-analysis software for immune sequencing data. Study-wide points: Included in a set of a few TRBV segments more frequent in patients than controls were TRBV5-6, TRBV5-1 and TRBV20-1.

Unique molecular identifiers featured in each of the TCR beta cDNA libraries. One entry per CDR3 protein results from TCRdb running MiXCR on the PCR reads. Of hundreds of thousands of distinct CDR3 sequences listed, 30% are singletons. No antigen is known for these receptors. The sequenced sample was blood. The receptors derive from a girl aged 10 to 17 with multiple sclerosis.

This clonotype was observed at least ten times. This CDR3 reads CAISGTGYEQYF. CDR3 DNA sequence: TGTGCCATTAGCGGGACTGGCTACGAGCAGTACTTC. The V and J genes are TRBV10-3 and TRBJ2-7; 8 bases are shared with TRBD2. This CDR3 comprises 12 residues. Germline V CDR1 and CDR2: ENHRY, SYGVKD. Trimming took 9 bases from V and 3 from J; bases not matched to a gene: 4.

The chain links TRBV29-1 to TRBJ2-7, with 8 positions matching TRBD1. Per germline, CDR1 SQVTM and CDR2 ANQGSEA. Trimming cost V 6 bases and J 3 bases; bases outside gene matches: 10. The CDR3 totals 14 residues. The CDR3 DNA is TGCAGCGTCCTAGGAGGGACAGGCCTCTACGAGCAGTACTTC. This sequence encodes CSVLGGTGLYEQYF.

This clonotype was counted only a few times. J is TRBJ2-1 and V is TRBV29-1; TRBD2 aligns across 9 bases. In germline, CDR1 is SQVTM, CDR2 ANQGSEA. This CDR3 is built from 14 residues. V gave up 6 bases and J gave up 10 bases; unmatched junction bases: 13. The CDR3 sequence is CSVEEGGLASEQFF. The CDR3 nucleotides read TGCAGCGTGGAGGAGGGCGGACTAGCGAGCGAGCAGTTCTTC.

This rearrangement joins TRBV11-2 to TRBJ1-2, with 7 positions matching TRBD1. V was clipped by 6 bases and J by 8 bases; unmatched bases: 9. Germline V gene lookup returns CDR1 SGHAT and CDR2 FQNNGV. The CDR3 length is 13 residues. As DNA, the CDR3 is TGTGCCAGCAGACCACAGGGGTCAGCGGGCTACACCTTC. This gives the protein CASRPQGSAGYTF.